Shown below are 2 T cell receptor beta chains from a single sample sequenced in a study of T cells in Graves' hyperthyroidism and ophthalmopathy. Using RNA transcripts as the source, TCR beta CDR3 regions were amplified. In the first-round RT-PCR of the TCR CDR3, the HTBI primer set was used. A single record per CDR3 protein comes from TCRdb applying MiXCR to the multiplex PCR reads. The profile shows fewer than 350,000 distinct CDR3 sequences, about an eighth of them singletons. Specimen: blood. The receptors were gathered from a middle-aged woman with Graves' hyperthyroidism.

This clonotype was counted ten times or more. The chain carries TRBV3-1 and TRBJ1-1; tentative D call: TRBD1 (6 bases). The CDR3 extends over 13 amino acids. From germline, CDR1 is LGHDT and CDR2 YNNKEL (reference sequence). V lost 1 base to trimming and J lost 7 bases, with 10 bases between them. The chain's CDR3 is CASSQGQGREAFF. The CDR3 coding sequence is TGTGCCAGCAGCCAAGGTCAGGGGCGTGAAGCTTTCTTT.

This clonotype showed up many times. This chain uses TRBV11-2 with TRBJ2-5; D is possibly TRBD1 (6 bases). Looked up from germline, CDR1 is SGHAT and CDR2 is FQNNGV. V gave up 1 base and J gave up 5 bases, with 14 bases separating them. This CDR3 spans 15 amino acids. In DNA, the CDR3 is TGTGCCAGCAGCTTAGGGACAGACCAGGGGGAGACCCAGTACTTC. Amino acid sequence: CASSLGTDQGETQYF. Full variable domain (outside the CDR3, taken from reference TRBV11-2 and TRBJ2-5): EAGVAQSPRYKIIEKRQSVAFWCNPISGHATLYWYQQILGQGPKLLIQFQNNGVVDDSQLPKDRFSAERLKGVDSTLKIQPAKLEDSAVYLCASSLGTDQGETQYFGPGTRLLVL.